What follows are 28 T cell receptor beta chains derived from one specimen sequenced in a study of blood T cell repertoires in COVID-19. Profiled with immunoSEQ multiplex PCR; TCRdb holds only in-frame clones, not every one. The sample carries about 90,000 clones, roughly 92% recorded once. Specimen: peripheral blood. Receptors originate from a woman in her sixties or seventies with active COVID-19.

This clone occurred once. J is TRBJ2-7 and V is TRBV5-1; 10 nucleotides agree with TRBD2. J was trimmed by 2 bases and V by 4 bases; bases with no gene match: 12. The length of the CDR3 is 17 residues. CDR1 and CDR2 (germline): SGHRS, YFSETQ. CDR3 residues: CASSPTASGRGTYEQYF. The CDR3 bases are TGCGCCAGCAGCCCGACCGCGAGCGGGAGGGGTACCTACGAGCAGTACTTC.

V usage is TRBV19 and J usage is TRBJ1-5, with 10 bases fitting TRBD1. The V gene end was trimmed by 6 bases and the J gene end by 2 bases; junction bases not matched to a gene: 10. This CDR3 spans 17 amino acids. Germline CDR1 is LNHDA and CDR2 is SQIVND (reference sequence). In DNA form, the CDR3 reads TGTGCCAGTAGGAAGCCCGGGACAGGGGTTGGCAATCAGCCCCAGCATTTT. This codes for CASRKPGTGVGNQPQHF. Variable domain in full (rest from reference TRBV19 and TRBJ1-5): DGGITQSPKYLFRKEGQNVTLSCEQNLNHDAMYWYRQDPGQGLRLIYYSQIVNDFQKGDIAEGYSVSREKKESFPLTVTSAQKNPTAFYLCASRKPGTGVGNQPQHFGDGTRLSIL.

The chain is built from TRBV11-2 and TRBJ2-7; the match to TRBD1 covers 8 bases. V dropped 5 bases and J dropped 0; count of bases not matched to a gene: 9. Looked up from germline, CDR1 is SGHAT and CDR2 is FQNNGV. The CDR3 extends over 16 amino acids. The CDR3 nucleotides read TGTGCCAGCAGCCTCTCGGACAGGGTGGCCTCCTACGAGCAGTACTTC. Encoded protein: CASSLSDRVASYEQYF.

The chain is built from TRBV3-1 (or the pseudogene TRBV3-2) and TRBJ2-5, with TRBD1 as a possible D gene (6 bases). The CDR3 has 12 amino acids. Germline V gene data show CDR1 as LGHDT and CDR2 as YNNKEL (reference sequence). Trimming pared 2 bases from V and 9 bases from J, leaving 10 bases between. CDR3 loop: CASSQTNRAQYF. The CDR3 DNA reads TGTGCCAGCAGCCAAACTAACAGGGCCCAGTACTTC.

The chain couples TRBV19 to TRBJ1-2; D call uncertain. Germline loops: CDR1 LNHDA, CDR2 SQIVND (reference sequence). V lost 5 bases and J lost 5, with 6 bases in between. CDR3 size: 11 residues. CDR3 nucleotide sequence: TGTGCCAGTAGTGACATATATGGCTACACCTTC. This gives the protein CASSDIYGYTF.

This rearrangement joins TRBV5-4 to TRBJ2-1, with TRBD1 matching over 10 bases. This CDR3 is 16 amino acids long. From germline, CDR1 is SGHNT and CDR2 YYREEE (reference sequence). Unmatched junction bases numbered 4, after V lost 2 bases and J lost 2 bases. The CDR3 is CASSLPGQGTYNEQFF. CDR3 bases: TGTGCCAGCAGCTTACCGGGACAGGGGACCTACAATGAGCAGTTCTTC.

This rearrangement joins TRBV28 to TRBJ2-2; D is perhaps TRBD1 (6 bases). This CDR3 has 19 amino acids. Looked up from germline, CDR1 is MDHEN and CDR2 is SYDVKM. V was shortened by 3 bases and J by 5 bases, with 25 bases between the two germline ends. DNA of the CDR3: TGTGCCAGCAGTTTGATTGGTTGGTTGGGGGCAGACGAAACCGGGGAGCTGTTTTTT. Translating it yields CASSLIGWLGADETGELFF. Filled out from reference TRBV28 and TRBJ2-2, the complete variable domain reads DVKVTQSSRYLVKRTGEKVFLECVQDMDHENMFWYRQDPGLGLRLIYFSYDVKMKEKGDIPEGYSVSREKKERFSLILESASTNQTSMYLCASSLIGWLGADETGELFFGEGSRLTVL.

This chain connects TRBV6-7 to TRBJ2-5; D ambiguous. TRBV6-7 is known as an ORF, though its function is uncertain. Trimming cost V 4 bases and J 5 bases, with 8 bases left between them. The CDR3 spans 12 residues. This CDR3 reads CASSSIVETQYF. In DNA form, the CDR3 reads TGTGCCAGCAGTTCGATAGTGGAGACCCAGTACTTC.

The chain has TRBV6-6 and TRBJ2-7, with a possible D match to TRBD2 (5 bases). The germline CDR1 and CDR2 sequences are MNHNY and SVGAGI (reference sequence). The CDR3 spans 15 residues. Trimming took off 7 bases at V and 5 bases at J, with 21 bases between the two ends. The CDR3 DNA reads TGTGCCAGCAACGACTACGGCCCAATTAGGGACGAGCAGTACTTC. It is translated as CASNDYGPIRDEQYF.

This chain's CDR3 is CASSGLAGGLNEQFF. CDR3 DNA: TGTGCCAGCAGCGGACTAGCGGGAGGGCTAAATGAGCAGTTCTTC. The gene calls are TRBV5-4 and TRBJ2-1; 15 positions match TRBD2. The ends lost 4 bases at V and 7 bases at J; junction bases unmatched: 3. The V gene's germline CDR1 is SGHNT and CDR2 YYREEE (reference sequence). This CDR3 spans 15 amino acids.

The genes are TRBV11-2 and TRBJ1-1; D possibly corresponds to TRBD1 (6 bases). V gave up 2 bases and J gave up 1 base, with 11 bases separating them. CDR1 and CDR2 (germline): SGHAT, FQNNGV. The CDR3 is 15 residues long. CDR3 residues: CASSLQVGGNTEAFF. The DNA for the CDR3 is TGTGCCAGCAGCTTACAAGTAGGGGGGAACACTGAAGCTTTCTTT.

This chain uses TRBV28 with TRBJ1-5; perhaps TRBD1 as D (5 bases). V was shortened by 6 bases and J by 4 bases, with 7 bases between the two germline ends. Germline values: CDR1 MDHEN, CDR2 SYDVKM. There are 12 residues in the CDR3. The CDR3 loop is CASSRVNQPQHF. The CDR3 DNA sequence: TGTGCCAGCAGCAGGGTTAATCAGCCCCAGCATTTT.

V usage is TRBV7-9 and J usage is TRBJ1-1; TRBD1 is a possible D gene (6 bases). Between the trimmed V and J ends, which lost 5 bases and 10 bases, there was a span of 14 bases. The CDR3 extends over 12 amino acids. The germline CDR1 and CDR2 sequences are SEHNR and FQNEAQ (reference sequence). CDR3 DNA: TGTGCCAGCAGCCCGAACAGGGTCGTAGCTTTCTTT. Translating gives CASSPNRVVAFF.

This chain links TRBV4-3 with TRBJ1-1, with D perhaps TRBD1 (6 bases). V lost 3 bases and J 0 bases, leaving 14 bases between the germline ends. CDR1 and CDR2 (germline): LGHNA, YSLEER. The CDR3 has 16 residues. This chain's CDR3 is CASSQTPDSMNTEAFF. CDR3 bases: TGCGCCAGCAGCCAGACCCCGGACAGTATGAACACTGAAGCTTTCTTT.

Worth noting for this clone: One end of the junction does not line up with germline, which may come from a read error. The J gene is TRBJ1-2, the V gene TRBV9, with a weak D call TRBD1 (6 bases). Germline assignment: CDR1 SGDLS and CDR2 YYNGEE. This CDR3 has 9 amino acids. CDR3 in DNA: TGTGCCAGTCCGACGGACAGCTTCTTC. It translates to CASPTDSFF. Full variable domain (missing parts from reference TRBV9 and TRBJ1-2): DSGVTQTPKHLITATGQRVTLRCSPRSGDLSVYWYQQSLDQGLQFLIQYYNGEERAKGNILERFSAQQFPDLHSELNLSSLELGDSALYFCASPTDSFFGSGTRLTVV.

V is TRBV7-2 and J is TRBJ2-2; the match to TRBD2 covers 9 bases. CDR3 length equals 15 residues. CDR1 SGHTA and CDR2 FQGNSA come from the germline V gene. Losses at the gene ends were 6 bases for V and 7 bases for J; bases not matched to a gene: 9. CDR3 in DNA: TGTGCCAGCAGGTTGGGGCTAGCGGGGAACGGGGAGCTGTTTTTT. Amino acids: CASRLGLAGNGELFF. Supplemented by reference TRBV7-2 and TRBJ2-2, the full variable domain reads GAGVSQSPSNKVTEKGKDVELRCDPISGHTALYWYRQSLGQGLEFLIYFQGNSAPDKSGLPSDRFSAERTGGSVSTLTIQRTQQEDSAVYLCASRLGLAGNGELFFGEGSRLTVL.

The chain uses TRBV19 and TRBJ2-7; D may be TRBD1 (6 bases). CDR1 and CDR2 from the germline V gene are LNHDA and SQIVND (reference sequence). This CDR3 spans 12 amino acids. V lost 3 bases and J 4 bases, leaving 7 bases between the germline ends. The CDR3 DNA follows: TGTGCCAGTAGTATGGACAGTTACGAGCAGTACTTC. Translating it yields CASSMDSYEQYF.

V is TRBV6-5 and J is TRBJ2-3; 9 bases match TRBD2. CDR1 and CDR2 (germline): MNHEY, SVGAGI. Unmatched junction bases numbered 4, after V lost 2 bases and J lost 4 bases. The CDR3 spans 15 residues. The CDR3 loop is CASSYRGGASDTQYF. The DNA for the CDR3 is TGTGCCAGCAGTTACCGCGGGGGGGCCTCAGATACGCAGTATTTT.

This clone showed up just once. The V and J genes are TRBV24-1 and TRBJ2-3; D might be TRBD1 (5 bases). This CDR3 region has 14 residues. The germline V gene encodes CDR1 KGHDR and CDR2 SFDVKD. V dropped 4 bases and J dropped 4 bases, with 11 bases sitting between them. CDR3 residues: CATSDPGSADTQYF. CDR3 in DNA: TGTGCCACCAGTGACCCAGGGTCGGCAGATACGCAGTATTTT.

The CDR3 protein is CASSAGGSSYNEQFF. CDR3 DNA sequence: TGTGCCAGCAGCGCCGGCGGGAGTTCCTACAATGAGCAGTTCTTC. The V gene is TRBV9, the J gene TRBJ2-1; 7 nucleotides agree with TRBD2. V shed 3 bases, J shed 1 base, and the junction held 4 bases outside the gene matches. This CDR3 has 15 amino acids. Germline V gene lookup returns CDR1 SGDLS and CDR2 YYNGEE.

In its sample, this clone was seen once. The chain combines TRBV7-9 with TRBJ1-1; 8 positions agree with TRBD1. V shed 6 bases, J shed 4 bases, and the junction held 7 bases outside the gene matches. Germline values: CDR1 SEHNR, CDR2 FQNEAQ (reference sequence). The CDR3 has 14 residues. The CDR3 region has the DNA TGTGCCAGCAGACCAATTACAGGGGGCACTGAAGCTTTCTTT. Its protein is CASRPITGGTEAFF.

J is TRBJ1-1 and V is TRBV5-5, with 10 bases matching TRBD1. Germline CDR1 is SGHKS and CDR2 is YYEKEE (reference sequence). The length of the CDR3 is 16 residues. V was clipped by 4 bases and J by 5 bases; unmatched bases: 11. This CDR3 is CASSHDRGRSWTEAFF. CDR3 DNA sequence: TGTGCCAGCAGCCACGACAGGGGGCGAAGTTGGACTGAAGCTTTCTTT.

V and J are TRBV6-2 or TRBV6-3 and TRBJ1-1; TRBD1 is a possible D gene (6 bases). The germline CDR1 and CDR2 sequences are MNHEY and SVGEGT. This CDR3 has 13 amino acids. Trimming removed 6 bases from V and 6 bases from J, with 14 bases in between. In nucleotides, the CDR3 is TGTGCCAGCAGCCGACAGGCTCTCTCTGAAGCTTTCTTT. Translating gives CASSRQALSEAFF.

CDR3 amino acids: CASSPPGQGRSSYNSPLHF. The CDR3 coding sequence is TGTGCCAGCAGTCCACCGGGACAGGGGCGGTCGTCCTATAATTCACCCCTCCACTTT. This chain joins TRBV28 and TRBJ1-6, with 10 nucleotides matching TRBD1. This CDR3 has 19 residues. Germline CDR1 and CDR2: MDHEN and SYDVKM. V was clipped by 5 bases and J by 1 base; unmatched bases: 11.

The rearrangement joins TRBV6-5 to TRBJ2-6, with no clear D. Germline V lookup: CDR1 MNHEY, CDR2 SVGAGI. This CDR3 has 14 amino acids. Trimming removed 10 bases from V and 2 bases from J, with 12 bases in between. CDR3 amino acids: CATQKSAGANVLTF. DNA for the CDR3: TGTGCCACCCAAAAGAGTGCTGGGGCCAACGTCCTGACTTTC.

The V and J genes are TRBV9 and TRBJ2-7, with 7 bases identical to TRBD2. Germline V gives CDR1 SGDLS, CDR2 YYNGEE. The CDR3 is 14 amino acids. V shed 4 bases, J shed 6 bases, and the junction held 10 bases outside the gene matches. The CDR3 sequence is CASSPGTTTVEQYF. DNA of the CDR3: TGTGCCAGCAGCCCCGGGACTACGACGGTCGAGCAGTACTTC.

The rearrangement uses TRBV5-1 and TRBJ1-4; D is uncertain. Germline CDR1 reads SGHRS; CDR2 reads YFSETQ. The CDR3 is 12 amino acids. V gave up 5 bases and J gave up 8 bases, with 10 bases separating them. The CDR3 protein is CASRPDGEKLFF. As DNA, the CDR3 is TGCGCCAGCAGACCCGACGGGGAAAAACTGTTTTTT.

In DNA, the CDR3 is TGTGCCAGCAGTTCCAGACATGATAGGTACTTC. This encodes CASSSRHDRYF. The rearrangement uses TRBV6-5 and TRBJ2-7; D remains ambiguous. Looked up from germline, CDR1 is MNHEY and CDR2 is SVGAGI. The CDR3 contains 11 residues. Trimming cost V 4 bases and J 12 bases, with 13 bases left between them.